This T cell receptor beta chain was sequenced for a study of beta chain features in type 1 diabetes. At the level of the study: Comparable age, gender and cell yields were observed in patients relative to healthy donors.

The CDR3 has 17 amino acids. Germline V gene data show CDR1 as LNHDA and CDR2 as SQIVND (reference sequence). V shed 1 base, J shed 2 bases, and the junction held 11 bases outside the gene matches. This clone was counted a few times. The antigen remains unidentified. Study-wide results and limits: The study notes PCR might favor shorter templates equally in patients and controls. Researchers report that Type 1 diabetes patients had moderately but significantly shorter TCRB CDR3s across all four CD4+ subsets.

Every participating donor gave one draw, a heparinised blood sample averaging about 100 mL. The whole isolated RNA underwent reverse transcription, so sequencing captured expressed TCRB transcripts. Deep immunoSEQ sequencing covered naive, central memory and regulatory T cell samples. The assay was immunoSEQ multiplex PCR, and TCRdb's table has in-frame clones only and misses some. The data contain tens of thousands of clones, around 50% of them singletons. The TCR sequence derives from a woman between 40 and 55 years old with type 1 diabetes. Sequenced input: Tregs from blood. J is TRBJ2-7 and V is TRBV19; 7 nucleotides match TRBD2. CDR3 amino acids: CASSIVWTRGETYEQYF. CDR3 nucleotides: TGTGCCAGTAGTATAGTGTGGACTAGGGGAGAAACCTACGAGCAGTACTTC.